This T cell receptor (beta chain) was sequenced during a study of molecular identifiers for immune sequencing clone quantification. About the study: With replicates, the RNA of around 18,000 or 91,000 naive CD8 cells was split five ways and four were sequenced. Findings and limits, study-wide: Jurkat TCR RNA spiked in from one cell (amid some 1 million naive cells) was reportedly detectable.

The CDR3 consists of 14 residues. Germline loops: CDR1 MNHEY, CDR2 SMNVEV (reference sequence). Deletions cut 2 bases from V and 3 bases from J, with 11 bases between. From the PCR reads, TCRdb called clonotypes with MiXCR, one entry per CDR3 protein. The data contain more than 450,000 distinct CDR3 sequences, about 22% of them singletons. There are a few counts of this clonotype. What it recognizes is unknown. This receptor was taken from a human donor in good health. Some libraries in this study had Jurkat cell RNA spiked in. Sequenced input: naive CD8+ T cells from blood, with Jurkat cell RNA spiked in. Noted subset: FACS-sorted CD8+CD4-CCR7+CD45RA+ naive T cells. The chain combines TRBV27 with TRBJ2-7, with D possibly matching TRBD2 (5 bases). This CDR3 reads CASSLEGSNYEQYF. Written as DNA, the CDR3 is TGTGCCAGCAGTTTAGAGGGATCGAACTACGAGCAGTACTTC.